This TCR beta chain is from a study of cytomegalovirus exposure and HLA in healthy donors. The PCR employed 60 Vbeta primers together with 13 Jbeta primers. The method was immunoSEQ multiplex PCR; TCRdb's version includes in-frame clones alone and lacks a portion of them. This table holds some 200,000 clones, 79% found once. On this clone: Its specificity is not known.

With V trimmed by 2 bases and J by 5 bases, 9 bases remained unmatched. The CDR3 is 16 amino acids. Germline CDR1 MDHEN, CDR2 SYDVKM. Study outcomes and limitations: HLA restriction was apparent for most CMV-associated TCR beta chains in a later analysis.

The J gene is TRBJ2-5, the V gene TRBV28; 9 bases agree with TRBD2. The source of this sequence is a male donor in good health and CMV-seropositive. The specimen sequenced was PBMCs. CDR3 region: CASSLDGLASGETQYF. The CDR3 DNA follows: TGTGCCAGCAGTTTAGACGGACTAGCGAGTGGGGAGACCCAGTACTTC.